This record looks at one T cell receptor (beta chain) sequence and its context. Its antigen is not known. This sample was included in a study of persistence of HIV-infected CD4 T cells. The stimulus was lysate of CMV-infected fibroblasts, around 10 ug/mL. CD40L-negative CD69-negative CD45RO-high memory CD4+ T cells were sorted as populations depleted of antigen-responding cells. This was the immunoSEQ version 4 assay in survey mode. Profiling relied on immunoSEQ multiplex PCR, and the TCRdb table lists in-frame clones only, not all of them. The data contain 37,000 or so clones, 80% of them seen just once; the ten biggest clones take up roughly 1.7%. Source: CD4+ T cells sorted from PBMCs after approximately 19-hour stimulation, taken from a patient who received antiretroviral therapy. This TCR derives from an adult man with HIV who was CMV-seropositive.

The CDR3 region has the DNA TGTGCCAGCAGTGAGGGGACGGGCGGTCTTGGTGGGGCCAACGTCCTGACTTTC. Translating gives CASSEGTGGLGGANVLTF. This rearrangement joins TRBV2 to TRBJ2-6; TRBD1 or TRBD2 may be the D gene (5 bases each). V was shortened by 3 bases and J by 3 bases, with 18 bases between the two germline ends. The CDR3 contains 18 residues. CDR1 is SNHLY, CDR2 FYNNEI, per germline.